The 2 T cell receptor beta chains below come from one sample, sequenced in a study of blood T cell repertoires in COVID-19. The method was immunoSEQ multiplex PCR; TCRdb's version includes in-frame clones alone and lacks a portion of them. The table has around 370,000 clones, about nine tenths seen once; the top ten hold about 6.9%. The specimen sequenced was peripheral blood. Receptors were obtained from a woman aged 50 to 60 with COVID-19, enrolled during active disease.

V is TRBV12-5 and J is TRBJ2-1, with TRBD2 matching over 9 bases. J was trimmed by 0 bases and V by 0 bases; bases with no gene match: 12. The CDR3 has 20 amino acids. The V gene's germline CDR1 is LGHNT and CDR2 FRNRAP. Written as DNA, the CDR3 is TGTGCTAGTGGTTTGGTAGGGCTAGCGGGGACTTCAATCTCCTACAATGAGCAGTTCTTC. Protein: CASGLVGLAGTSISYNEQFF.

V usage is TRBV3-1 (or the pseudogene TRBV3-2) and J usage is TRBJ2-3; D gene unclear. CDR1 and CDR2 from the germline V gene are LGHDT and YNNKEL (reference sequence). The CDR3 has 11 amino acids. V gave up 8 bases and J gave up 2 bases, with 5 bases separating them. The CDR3 protein is CASSSTDTQYF. In DNA, the CDR3 is TGTGCCAGCTCATCCACAGATACGCAGTATTTT.